This TCR beta chain stems from a study of blood T cell repertoires in COVID-19. For the study at large: Specimens from acute and convalescent COVID-19 originated in the United States, Italy and Spain. From T cells, B-cell-depleted T cells, or PBMCs came the material, which was cDNA or gDNA.

The CDR3 has 13 amino acids. V was cut by 1 base and J by 7 bases, with 8 bases left in between. From germline, CDR1 is SGHNT and CDR2 YYREEE (reference sequence). Source study methods: Reference gene primers were amplified, and this amplification served to estimate nucleated cell counts. Repertoires were generated with immunoSEQ multiplex PCR, while TCRdb's copy carries only in-frame clones and drops some. D and trimming come from the DNA, and the V and J calls and clone size come from that table. The repertoire holds about 250,000 clones, with about nine tenths as singletons. For recovered donors of Cohort 3, there were two negative PCRs, clearance, or symptom resolution.

This TCR derives from a man aged 40-49 years who had recovered from COVID-19. Sequenced input: PBMCs or T cells enriched from blood (not recorded which). The chain couples TRBV5-4 to TRBJ1-4, with D unresolved. CDR3: CASSLSTTEKLFF. CDR3 coding DNA: TGTGCCAGCAGCTTGAGTACAACTGAAAAACTGTTTTTT.